The next 7 T cell receptor beta chains were all read from a single sample in a study of identical twins. TCRdb independently ran MiXCR on the 5' RACE reads; one entry per CDR3 protein. This table holds some 1,700,000 distinct CDR3 sequences, 32% found once. Sequenced sample: cord blood. All receptors come from a newborn girl in good health.

V is TRBV6-1 and J is TRBJ2-3; D possibly corresponds to TRBD1 (6 bases). V lost 4 bases to trimming and J lost 5 bases, with 13 bases between them. CDR1 MNHNS and CDR2 SASEGT come from the germline V gene. The length of the CDR3 is 14 residues. The DNA of the CDR3 is TGTGCCAGCAGTGGATGGTCAGGGGTAGATACGCAGTATTTT. Translating gives CASSGWSGVDTQYF.

This clonotype was observed a handful of times. The J gene is TRBJ2-5, the V gene TRBV6-2 or TRBV6-3, with TRBD2 identical over 8 bases. The closer fit of TRBJ2-7 to the DNA end suggests the J call may be wrong. This CDR3 has 14 amino acids. In germline, CDR1 is MNHEY, CDR2 SVGEGT. The CDR3: CASRRTSPTTEQYF. The CDR3 DNA reads TGTGCCAGCAGGAGGACTAGCCCAACCACCGAGCAGTACTTC.

The CDR3 coding sequence is TGTGCCAGCAAACGAGACAGGACCCCATACGAGCAGTACTTC. Translated, it gives CASKRDRTPYEQYF. The rearrangement joins TRBV2 to TRBJ2-7; possibly TRBD1 for D (6 bases). The ends were cut back, 7 bases at V and 4 bases at J, with 17 bases in the middle. Per the germline V gene, CDR1 is SNHLY and CDR2 is FYNNEI. CDR3 length: 14 residues.

This clonotype was recorded a few times. The V call is TRBV5-1, the J call TRBJ2-1; 10 bases align to TRBD2. The germline gives CDR1 SGHRS, CDR2 YFSETQ. The CDR3 extends over 16 amino acids. Trimming took 6 bases from V and 3 from J; bases not matched to a gene: 9. CDR3 in DNA: TGCGCCAGCACCCGGGCGACTAGCGGGTTCTACAATGAGCAGTTCTTC. Translating gives CASTRATSGFYNEQFF. Full variable domain (outside the CDR3, taken from reference TRBV5-1 and TRBJ2-1): KAGVTQTPRYLIKTRGQQVTLSCSPISGHRSVSWYQQTPGQGLQFLFEYFSETQRNKGNFPGRFSGRQFSNSRSEMNVSTLELGDSALYLCASTRATSGFYNEQFFGPGTRLTVL.

This clonotype was detected only once. CDR3 region: CASSASGGTHSEQFF. CDR3 nucleotides: TGTGCCAGCAGTGCAAGCGGGGGGACCCACAGTGAGCAGTTCTTC. This rearrangement joins TRBV6-1 to TRBJ2-1; 9 bases agree with TRBD2. The CDR3 totals 15 residues. The junction had 10 bases not matched to a gene; V was cut back by 4 bases and J by 9 bases. Germline-derived CDR1 and CDR2 are MNHNS and SASEGT.

This chain links TRBV20-1 with TRBJ2-3; D remains unclear. Trimming shortened V by 3 bases and J by 4 bases, and 14 bases separated the two germline ends. The CDR3 extends over 14 amino acids. The V gene's germline CDR1 is DFQATT and CDR2 SNEGSKA (reference sequence). CDR3 sequence reads: CSARVRPPADTQYF. DNA for the CDR3: TGCAGTGCTAGGGTGAGACCCCCGGCAGATACGCAGTATTTT.

This clonotype was seen once. CDR3 DNA: TGTGCCAGCATAGGGGGATTAGAGACCCAGTACTTC. Translation gives CASIGGLETQYF. The J gene is TRBJ2-4, the V gene TRBV21-1; TRBD1 was called by the table and not checked on the DNA. The DNA matches TRBJ2-5 better at its end, which makes the J call doubtful. TRBV21-1 is reported as a pseudogene. This CDR3 comprises 12 residues.